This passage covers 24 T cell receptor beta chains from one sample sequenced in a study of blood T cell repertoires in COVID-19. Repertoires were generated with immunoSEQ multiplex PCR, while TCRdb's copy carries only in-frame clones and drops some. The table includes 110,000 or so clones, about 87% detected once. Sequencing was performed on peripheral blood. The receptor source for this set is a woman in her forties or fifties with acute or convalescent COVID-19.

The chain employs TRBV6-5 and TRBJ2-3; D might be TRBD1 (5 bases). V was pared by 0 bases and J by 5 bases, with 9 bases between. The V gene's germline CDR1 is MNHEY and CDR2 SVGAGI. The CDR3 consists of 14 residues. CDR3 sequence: CASSYSGRVDTQYF. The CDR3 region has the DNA TGTGCCAGCAGTTACTCTGGCAGGGTAGATACGCAGTATTTT.

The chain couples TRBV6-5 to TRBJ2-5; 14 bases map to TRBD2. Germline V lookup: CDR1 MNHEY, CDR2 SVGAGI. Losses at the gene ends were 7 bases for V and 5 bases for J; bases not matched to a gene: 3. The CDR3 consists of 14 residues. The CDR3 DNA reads TGTGCCAGCATCCGACTAGCGGGGGGGGAGACCCAGTACTTC. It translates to CASIRLAGGETQYF.

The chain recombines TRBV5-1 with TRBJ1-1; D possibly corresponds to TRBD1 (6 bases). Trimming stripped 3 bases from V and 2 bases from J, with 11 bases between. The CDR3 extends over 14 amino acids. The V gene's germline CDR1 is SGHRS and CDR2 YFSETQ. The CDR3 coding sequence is TGCGCCAGCAGCTGGACAGACGCCAACACTGAAGCTTTCTTT. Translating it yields CASSWTDANTEAFF. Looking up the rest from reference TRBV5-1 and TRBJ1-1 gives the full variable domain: KAGVTQTPRYLIKTRGQQVTLSCSPISGHRSVSWYQQTPGQGLQFLFEYFSETQRNKGNFPGRFSGRQFSNSRSEMNVSTLELGDSALYLCASSWTDANTEAFFGQGTRLTVV.

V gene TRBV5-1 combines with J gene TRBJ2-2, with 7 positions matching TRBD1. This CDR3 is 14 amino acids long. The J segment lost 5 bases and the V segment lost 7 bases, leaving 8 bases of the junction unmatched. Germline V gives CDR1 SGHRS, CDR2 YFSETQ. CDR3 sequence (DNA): TGCGCCAGCGGATACGGACAGGTTACCGGGGAGCTGTTTTTT. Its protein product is CASGYGQVTGELFF.

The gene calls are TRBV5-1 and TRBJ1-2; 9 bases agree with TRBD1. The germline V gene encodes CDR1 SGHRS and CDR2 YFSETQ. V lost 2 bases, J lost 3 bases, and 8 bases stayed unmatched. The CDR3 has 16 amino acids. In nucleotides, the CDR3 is TGCGCCAGCAGCTTTGGGGGACAGGGTTGGGACTATGGCTACACCTTC. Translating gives CASSFGGQGWDYGYTF.

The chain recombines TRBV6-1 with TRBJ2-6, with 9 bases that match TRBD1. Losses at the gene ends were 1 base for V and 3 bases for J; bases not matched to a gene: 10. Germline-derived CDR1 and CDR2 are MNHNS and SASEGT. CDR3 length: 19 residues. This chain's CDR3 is CASSEGRDREMYGANVLTF. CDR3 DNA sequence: TGTGCCAGCAGTGAAGGGAGGGACAGGGAGATGTATGGGGCCAACGTCCTGACTTTC.

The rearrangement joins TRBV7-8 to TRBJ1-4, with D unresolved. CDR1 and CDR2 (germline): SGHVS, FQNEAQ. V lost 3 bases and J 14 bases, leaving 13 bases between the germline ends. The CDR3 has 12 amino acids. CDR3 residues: CASSFFGGELFF. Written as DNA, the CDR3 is TGTGCCAGCAGCTTTTTTGGTGGTGAGCTGTTTTTT.

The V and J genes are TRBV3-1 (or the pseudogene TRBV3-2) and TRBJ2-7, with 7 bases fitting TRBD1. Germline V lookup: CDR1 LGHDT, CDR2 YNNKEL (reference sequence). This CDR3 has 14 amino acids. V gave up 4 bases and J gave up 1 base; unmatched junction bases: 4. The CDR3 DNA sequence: TGTGCCAGCAGCCTGCGGACAGGTTCCTACGAGCAGTACTTC. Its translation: CASSLRTGSYEQYF.

The CDR3 nucleotides are TGTGCCAGCAGTCTCATTCCGAGCGGTAATGAAAAACTGTTTTTT. Translated: CASSLIPSGNEKLFF. The rearrangement uses TRBV2 and TRBJ1-4; D gene uncertain. Germline CDR1 reads SNHLY; CDR2 reads FYNNEI. This CDR3 is built from 15 residues. V gave up 5 bases and J gave up 4 bases, with 14 bases separating them.

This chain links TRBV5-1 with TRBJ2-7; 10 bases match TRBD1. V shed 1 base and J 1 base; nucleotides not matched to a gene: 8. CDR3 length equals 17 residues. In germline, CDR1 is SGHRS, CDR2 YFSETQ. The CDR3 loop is CASSLTDRGRGSYEQYF. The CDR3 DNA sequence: TGCGCCAGCAGCTTGACCGACAGGGGGCGCGGTTCCTACGAGCAGTACTTC.

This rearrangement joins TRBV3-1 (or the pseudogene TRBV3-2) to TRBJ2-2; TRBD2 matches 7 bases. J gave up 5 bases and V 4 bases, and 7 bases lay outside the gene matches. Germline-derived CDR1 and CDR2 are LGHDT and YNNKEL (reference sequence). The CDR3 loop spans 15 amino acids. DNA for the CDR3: TGTGCCAGCAGCCCCCCCCTCGGGGGGACCGGGGAGCTGTTTTTT. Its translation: CASSPPLGGTGELFF.

The CDR3 DNA is TGTGCCAGCAGTTTGATAGGGGAGAACACTGAAGCTTTCTTT. It yields the protein CASSLIGENTEAFF. The V gene is TRBV28, the J gene TRBJ1-1; possible D gene TRBD1, 5 bases. Germline CDR1 is MDHEN and CDR2 is SYDVKM. This CDR3 is 14 amino acids long. V gave up 3 bases and J gave up 1 base, with 9 bases separating them.

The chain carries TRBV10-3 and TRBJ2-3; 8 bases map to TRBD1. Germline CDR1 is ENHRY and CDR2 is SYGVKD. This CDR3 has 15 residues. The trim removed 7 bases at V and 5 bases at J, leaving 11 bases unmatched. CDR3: CAINLGQGALDTQYF. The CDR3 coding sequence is TGTGCCATCAACCTGGGCCAGGGGGCATTAGATACGCAGTATTTT.

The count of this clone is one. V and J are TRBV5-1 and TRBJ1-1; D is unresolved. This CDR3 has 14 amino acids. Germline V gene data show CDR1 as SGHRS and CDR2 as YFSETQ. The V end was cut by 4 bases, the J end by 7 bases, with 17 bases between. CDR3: CASSRQTGSDEAFF. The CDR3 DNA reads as TGCGCCAGCAGCAGACAAACGGGGAGTGATGAAGCTTTCTTT.

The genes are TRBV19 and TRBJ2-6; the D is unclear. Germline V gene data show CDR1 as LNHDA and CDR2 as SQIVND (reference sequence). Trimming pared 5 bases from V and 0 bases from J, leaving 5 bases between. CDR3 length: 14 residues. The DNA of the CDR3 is TGTGCCAGTAGTCAAGCCTCTGGGGCCAACGTCCTGACTTTC. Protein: CASSQASGANVLTF.

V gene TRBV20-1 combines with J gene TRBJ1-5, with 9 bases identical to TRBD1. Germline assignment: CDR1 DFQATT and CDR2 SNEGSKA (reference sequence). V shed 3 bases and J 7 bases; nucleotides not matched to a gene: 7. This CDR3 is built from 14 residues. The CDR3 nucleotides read TGCAGTGCTAGTGCCACAGGGGGCGGGCAGCCCCAGCATTTT. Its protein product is CSASATGGGQPQHF.

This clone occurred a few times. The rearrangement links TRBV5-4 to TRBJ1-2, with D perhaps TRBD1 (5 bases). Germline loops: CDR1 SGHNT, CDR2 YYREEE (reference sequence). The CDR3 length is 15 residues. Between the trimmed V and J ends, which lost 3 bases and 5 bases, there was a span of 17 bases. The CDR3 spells CASSSPGHGSYGYTF. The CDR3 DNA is TGTGCCAGCAGCTCCCCAGGGCATGGTTCGTATGGCTACACCTTC.

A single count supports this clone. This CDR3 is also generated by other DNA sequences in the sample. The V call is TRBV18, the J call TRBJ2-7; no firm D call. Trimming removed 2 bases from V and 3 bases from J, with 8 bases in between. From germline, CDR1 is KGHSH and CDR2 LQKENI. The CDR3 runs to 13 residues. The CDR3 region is CASSPEVGYEQYF. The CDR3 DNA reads TGTGCCAGCTCACCAGAGGTCGGCTACGAGCAGTACTTC.

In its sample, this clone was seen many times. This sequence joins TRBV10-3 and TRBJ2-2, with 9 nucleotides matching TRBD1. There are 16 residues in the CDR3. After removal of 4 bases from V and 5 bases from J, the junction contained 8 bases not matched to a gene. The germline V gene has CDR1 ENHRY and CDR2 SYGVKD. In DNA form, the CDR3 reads TGTGCCATCAGTGGTACAGGGGGCAAGGCGACCGGGGAGCTGTTTTTT. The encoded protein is CAISGTGGKATGELFF.

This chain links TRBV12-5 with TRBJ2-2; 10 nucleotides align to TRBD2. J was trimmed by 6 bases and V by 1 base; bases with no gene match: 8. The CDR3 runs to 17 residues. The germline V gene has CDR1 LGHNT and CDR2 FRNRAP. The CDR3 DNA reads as TGTGCTAGTGGTTTGGCGCCGGGACTAGCGCTTTCCGGGGAGCTGTTTTTT. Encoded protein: CASGLAPGLALSGELFF.

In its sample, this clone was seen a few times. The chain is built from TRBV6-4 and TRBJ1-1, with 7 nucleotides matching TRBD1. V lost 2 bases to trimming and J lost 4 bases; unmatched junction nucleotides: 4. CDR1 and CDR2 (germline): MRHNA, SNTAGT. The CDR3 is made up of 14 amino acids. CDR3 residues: CASSDGGGGTEAFF. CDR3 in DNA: TGTGCCAGCAGTGACGGAGGGGGCGGCACTGAAGCTTTCTTT.

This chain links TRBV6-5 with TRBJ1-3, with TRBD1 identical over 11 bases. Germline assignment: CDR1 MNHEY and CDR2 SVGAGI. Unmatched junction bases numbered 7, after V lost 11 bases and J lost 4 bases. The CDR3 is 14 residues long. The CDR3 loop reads CASWTGGSGNTIYF. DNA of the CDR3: TGTGCCTCGTGGACAGGGGGCTCGGGAAACACCATATATTTT.

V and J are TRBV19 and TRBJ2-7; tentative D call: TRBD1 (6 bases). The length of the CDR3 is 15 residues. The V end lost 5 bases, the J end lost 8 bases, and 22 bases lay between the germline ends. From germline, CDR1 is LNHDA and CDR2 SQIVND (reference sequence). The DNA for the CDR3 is TGTGCCAGTAGTCCTGACAGGTTTACGCCCTCGAAGCAGTACTTC. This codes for CASSPDRFTPSKQYF.

The DNA of the CDR3 is TGTGCCAGCAGCCTCTCAGAGGGACAGAGGATGTTTTTT. Protein: CASSLSEGQRMFF. This sequence joins TRBV7-2 and TRBJ1-4, with 7 bases identical to TRBD1. This CDR3 has 13 residues. Germline CDR1 is SGHTA and CDR2 is FQGNSA. V was clipped by 5 bases and J by 15 bases; unmatched bases: 12.